Following are 16 T cell receptor beta chains from one sample sequenced in a study of blood T cells in healthy people across ages. The authors ran a second PCR of roughly 6 to 12 cycles using a sample-barcoded 5' primer and a J-beta primer mix. Via MiXCR, TCRdb re-called the 5' RACE reads, giving one row per CDR3 protein. The repertoire holds 1.5 million to 2 million distinct CDR3 sequences, roughly 50% seen once, with less than 2.5% in the top ten. The sequencing sample was made of blood. All receptors derive from a woman in her 40s in good health.

The V and J genes are TRBV29-1 and TRBJ1-2; 10 positions agree with TRBD1. Germline values: CDR1 SQVTM, CDR2 ANQGSEA. The CDR3 has 13 amino acids. V lost 5 bases and J lost 4; bases outside the gene matches: 4. The CDR3 reads CSVRQGAVYGYTF. In DNA form, the CDR3 reads TGCAGCGTTCGACAGGGGGCCGTCTATGGCTACACCTTC. Using reference TRBV29-1 and TRBJ1-2 for the parts outside the CDR3, the full variable domain is SAVISQKPSRDICQRGTSLTIQCQVDSQVTMMFWYRQQPGQSLTLIATANQGSEATYESGFVIDKFPISRPNLTFSTLTVSNMSPEDSSIYLCSVRQGAVYGYTFGSGTRLTVV.

V and J are TRBV24-1 and TRBJ2-3; 14 bases map to TRBD2. With V trimmed by 6 bases and J by 2 bases, 9 bases remained unmatched. CDR1 KGHDR and CDR2 SFDVKD come from the germline V gene. CDR3 size: 18 residues. The CDR3 region is CATSLRTSGGRHTDTQYF. Here the CDR3 DNA reads TGTGCCACCAGTCTTAGGACTAGCGGGGGGCGACACACAGATACGCAGTATTTT.

The J gene is TRBJ1-2, the V gene TRBV6-2 or TRBV6-3; the D is unclear. CDR3 size: 14 residues. Germline CDR1 is MNHEY and CDR2 is SVGEGT. Trimming removed 0 bases from V and 7 bases from J, with 12 bases in between. In DNA form, the CDR3 reads TGTGCCAGCAGTTACTCGAATTGGGCGGCTGGCTACACCTTC. This encodes CASSYSNWAAGYTF.

The chain has TRBV7-9 and TRBJ2-1; D is perhaps TRBD2 (7 bases). Trimming left V 5 bases short and J 7 bases short, with 24 bases between. The germline V gene encodes CDR1 SEHNR and CDR2 FQNEAQ (reference sequence). The length of the CDR3 is 17 residues. The CDR3 loop is CASSPNRGAEYTNEQFF. The CDR3 DNA reads as TGTGCCAGCAGCCCCAATCGGGGGGCAGAATATACAAATGAGCAGTTCTTC.

The genes are TRBV4-1 and TRBJ2-7, with 11 bases aligning to TRBD2. The CDR3 is made up of 16 amino acids. CDR1 and CDR2 (germline): MGHRA, YSYEKL. Trimming took 6 bases from V and 3 from J; bases not matched to a gene: 10. CDR3 loop: CASSYSHGTSGYEQYF. The CDR3 DNA sequence: TGCGCCAGCAGTTACTCCCACGGGACTAGCGGCTACGAGCAGTACTTC.

The J gene is TRBJ2-3, the V gene TRBV11-2; 9 bases map to TRBD2. CDR3 size: 14 residues. Germline V gene data show CDR1 as SGHAT and CDR2 as FQNNGV. V lost 7 bases to trimming and J lost 3 bases; unmatched junction nucleotides: 5. CDR3 region: CASTRGLATDTQYF. The DNA for the CDR3 is TGTGCCAGCACTCGGGGACTAGCAACAGATACGCAGTATTTT.

This clonotype came up a few times. The chain carries TRBV20-1 and TRBJ2-5; D assignment may be TRBD1 or TRBD2 (5 bases each). The V and J ends lost 6 bases and 3 bases respectively, with 11 bases between them. The CDR3 is 12 residues long. Per germline, CDR1 DFQATT and CDR2 SNEGSKA (reference sequence). DNA for the CDR3: TGCAGTGCCACCCTGGGGGAAGAGACCCAGTACTTC. It specifies CSATLGEETQYF.

About this clonotype: Relative to the germline gene, one junction end is altered; a read error may explain this. This chain uses TRBV4-2 with TRBJ2-1, with 9 bases that match TRBD1. The V gene's germline CDR1 is LGHNA and CDR2 YNFKEQ. The CDR3 spans 16 residues. The CDR3 sequence is CASSQEGTGYYNKQFF. DNA of the CDR3: TGTGCCAGCAGCCAAGAGGGGACAGGGTACTACAATAAGCAGTTCTTC.

This clonotype was counted between two and nine times. The CDR3 loop is CASSQPQGGYTF. The DNA for the CDR3 is TGTGCCAGCAGCCAGCCTCAGGGGGGCTACACCTTC. J is TRBJ1-2 and V is TRBV7-8; a weak D match, TRBD1 (6 bases). Trimming pared 5 bases from V and 8 bases from J, leaving 12 bases between. The germline gives CDR1 SGHVS, CDR2 FQNEAQ. This CDR3 contains 12 residues. The full variable domain, rest sourced from reference TRBV7-8 and TRBJ1-2, is GAGVSQSPRYKVAKRGQDVALRCDPISGHVSLFWYQQALGQGPEFLTYFQNEAQLDKSGLPSDRFFAERPEGSVSTLKIQRTQQEDSAVYLCASSQPQGGYTFGSGTRLTVV.

The genes are TRBV6-6 and TRBJ1-5; the D gene is possibly TRBD1 (6 bases). CDR3 length equals 16 residues. Germline CDR1 is MNHNY and CDR2 is SVGAGI (reference sequence). Trimming removed 5 bases at V and 1 base at J, with 15 bases between. CDR3: CASSKGGTGSNQPQHF. CDR3 DNA: TGTGCCAGCAGTAAGGGGGGCACCGGGAGCAATCAGCCCCAGCATTTT.

This chain connects TRBV27 to TRBJ1-1, with TRBD1 identical over 9 bases. The junction had 19 bases not matched to a gene; V was cut back by 7 bases and J by 4 bases. The germline gives CDR1 MNHEY, CDR2 SMNVEV (reference sequence). The CDR3 extends over 18 amino acids. The CDR3 nucleotides are TGTGCCAGCACTCCCCAAGGTGGGGGGACAGGGATGTTCACTGAAGCTTTCTTT. It specifies CASTPQGGGTGMFTEAFF.

V gene TRBV4-3 combines with J gene TRBJ1-6; D possibly corresponds to TRBD1 (6 bases). The CDR3 is made up of 16 amino acids. Between the trimmed V and J ends, which lost 0 bases and 7 bases, there was a span of 13 bases. CDR1 and CDR2 from the germline V gene are LGHNA and YSLEER. CDR3 in DNA: TGCGCCAGCAGCCAAGACGTGCAGGGGCTGAATTCACCCCTCCACTTT. Protein product: CASSQDVQGLNSPLHF.

In this sample, this clonotype turned up a few times. V is TRBV5-1 and J is TRBJ1-2; 9 bases are shared with TRBD1. The CDR3 is 17 residues long. V was pared by 1 base and J by 8 bases, with 15 bases of the junction left unmatched. The germline V gene encodes CDR1 SGHRS and CDR2 YFSETQ. The CDR3 nucleotides are TGCGCCAGCAGCTTGATGGTGGGACAGGGCTTTACCGGGGGCTACACCTTC. Translated, it gives CASSLMVGQGFTGGYTF.

The chain's CDR3 is CASSSAQVYNEQFF. Here the CDR3 DNA reads TGTGCCAGCAGTTCGGCACAAGTCTACAATGAGCAGTTCTTC. The chain joins TRBV6-5 to TRBJ2-1; D is unresolved. Germline assignment: CDR1 MNHEY and CDR2 SVGAGI. Trimming shortened V by 4 bases and J by 3 bases, and 10 bases separated the two germline ends. This CDR3 has 14 residues.

The J gene is TRBJ2-4, the V gene TRBV28, with D perhaps TRBD1 or TRBD2 (5 bases each). TRBJ2-7 matches the DNA end more closely, so the J call is doubtful. From germline, CDR1 is MDHEN and CDR2 SYDVKM. This CDR3 comprises 15 residues. CDR3 sequence: CASSHSGTGTYEQYF. The CDR3 DNA reads as TGTGCCAGCAGTCACTCCGGGACGGGTACCTACGAGCAGTACTTC.

The chain recombines TRBV5-6 with TRBJ2-1, with unresolved D. The CDR3 spans 14 residues. The germline V gene encodes CDR1 SGHDT and CDR2 YYEEEE. Trimming left V 2 bases short and J 0 bases short, with 6 bases between. The CDR3 region has the DNA TGTGCCAGCAGCTTCTATGACTCCTACAATGAGCAGTTCTTC. The encoded protein is CASSFYDSYNEQFF.